This T cell receptor beta chain was documented in a study of cytomegalovirus exposure and HLA in healthy donors. Study overall: The Caucasian-associated ancestry cluster contained more than 75% of the approximately 390 genotyped donors.

This clone has just one count. PCR was performed using 60 Vbeta and 13 Jbeta primers. TCRdb's copy holds only in-frame clones and misses some; the assay was immunoSEQ multiplex PCR. The sample consists of approximately 150,000 clones, over 70% of them appearing once. Donors consisted of healthy bone marrow donors. Though nominally healthy at sampling, donors likely had unrecorded immune exposures. V shed 3 bases and J 6 bases; nucleotides not matched to a gene: 9. Germline V lookup: CDR1 GTSNPN, CDR2 SVGIG (reference sequence). This CDR3 spans 14 amino acids. The V and J genes are TRBV30 and TRBJ2-5; 8 bases are shared with TRBD1. The sequence came from a man aged 30-40 years in good health and CMV-seropositive. Sequenced material: PBMCs. The CDR3 region is CAWSQGQGRQTQYF. As DNA, the CDR3 is TGTGCCTGGAGCCAAGGACAGGGCAGACAGACCCAGTACTTC.